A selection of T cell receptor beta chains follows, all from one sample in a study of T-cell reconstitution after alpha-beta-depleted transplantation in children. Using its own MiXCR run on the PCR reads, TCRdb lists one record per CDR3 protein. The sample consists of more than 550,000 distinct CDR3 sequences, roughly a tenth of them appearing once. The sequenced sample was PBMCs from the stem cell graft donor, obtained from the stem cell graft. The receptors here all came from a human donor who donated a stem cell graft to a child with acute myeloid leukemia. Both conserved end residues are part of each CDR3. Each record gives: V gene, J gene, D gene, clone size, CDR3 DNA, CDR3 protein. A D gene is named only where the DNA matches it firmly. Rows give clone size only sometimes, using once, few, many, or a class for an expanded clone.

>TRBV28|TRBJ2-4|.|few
TGTGCTACCCTCTCCGGACCCGGGTTGGGAAACATTCAGTACTTC
CATLSGPGLGNIQYF
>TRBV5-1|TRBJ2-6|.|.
TGCGCCAGCAGCTTGGCGCCCCAGGGGATCTCTGGGGCCAACGTCCTGACTTTC
CASSLAPQGISGANVLTF
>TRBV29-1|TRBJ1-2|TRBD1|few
TGCACCATCTGGACAGGGGGAAATGGCTACACCTTC
CTIWTGGNGYTF
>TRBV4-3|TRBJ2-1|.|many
TGCGCCAGCAGCCAAGTTGAGTACGTTAATGAGCAGTTCTTC
CASSQVEYVNEQFF
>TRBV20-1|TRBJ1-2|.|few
TGCAGTGCTAGCTGGCAGGGGAGAGCTCTACTCTATGGCTACACCTTC
CSASWQGRALLYGYTF
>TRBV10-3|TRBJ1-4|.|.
TGTGCCATCAGTGAAGGTAGAAAGAATGAAAAACTGTTTTTT
CAISEGRKNEKLFF
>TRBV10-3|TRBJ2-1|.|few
TGTGCCATCAGGGAGGGGATGGATGAGCAGTTCTTC
CAIREGMDEQFF
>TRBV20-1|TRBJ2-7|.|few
TGCAGTGCTAGAGATAGGGTGAGGGCTAACTACGAGCAGTACTTC
CSARDRVRANYEQYF
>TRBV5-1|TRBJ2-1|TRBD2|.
TGCGCCAGCAGCATGGGGACTAGCGGCAATGAGCAGTTCTTC
CASSMGTSGNEQFF
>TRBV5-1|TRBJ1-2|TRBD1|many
TGCGCCAGCAGCCCGGGACAGCGTTCTGGCGGCTACACCTTC
CASSPGQRSGGYTF
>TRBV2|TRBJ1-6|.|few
TGTGCCAGCAGTGGAGGGGGCTCCTATAATTCACCCCTCCACTTT
CASSGGGSYNSPLHF
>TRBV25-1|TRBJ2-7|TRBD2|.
TGTGCCAGCAGTACTAGCGGGCCCCCCTACGAGCAGTACTTC
CASSTSGPPYEQYF
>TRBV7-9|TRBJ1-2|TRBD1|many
TGTGCCAGCACCCGCCGGGACAGAGCTAACTATGGCTACACCTTC
CASTRRDRANYGYTF
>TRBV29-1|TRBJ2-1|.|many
TGCAGCGTTGGATCCAGGCTCGACGCAAACAATGAGCAGTTCTTC
CSVGSRLDANNEQFF
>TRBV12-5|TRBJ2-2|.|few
TGTGCTAGTGGCCTAGGAGTTGGGGAGCTGTTTTTT
CASGLGVGELFF
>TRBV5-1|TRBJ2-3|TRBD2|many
TGCGCCAGCAGCTCACCGGGACTAGCGACCACAGATACGCAGTATTTT
CASSSPGLATTDTQYF
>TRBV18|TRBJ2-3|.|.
TGTGCCAGCTCATTCGACAGGTTAACAGCGGATACGCAGTATTTT
CASSFDRLTADTQYF
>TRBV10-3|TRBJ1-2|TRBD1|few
TGTGCCAGTAACGGACAGGGGGCCTATGGCTACACCTTC
CASNGQGAYGYTF
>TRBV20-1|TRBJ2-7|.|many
TGCAGTGCCGCACGGCCAGCCGGGGAGCAGTACTTC
CSAARPAGEQYF
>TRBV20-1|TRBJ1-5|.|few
TGCAGTGCTAGTGCCGCTTTGGGGGGCAATCAGCCCCAGCATTTT
CSASAALGGNQPQHF
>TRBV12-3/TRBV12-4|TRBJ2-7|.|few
TGTGCCAGCAGGGGGACAACGTCCCCCTACGAGCAGTACTTC
CASRGTTSPYEQYF
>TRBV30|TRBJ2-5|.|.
TGTGCCTGGAGGGAAAAAGAGACCCAGTACTTC
CAWREKETQYF
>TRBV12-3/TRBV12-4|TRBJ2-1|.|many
TGTGCCAGCAACCCGGGGTCCCATGAGCAGTTCTTC
CASNPGSHEQFF
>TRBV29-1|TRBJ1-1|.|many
TGCAGCGTTGTTGGCACTGAAGCTTTCTTT
CSVVGTEAFF
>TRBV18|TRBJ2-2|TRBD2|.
TGTGCCAGCTCACCACGCCAGCGGGAGGGCGTTGCGAACACCGGGGAGCTGTTTTTT
CASSPRQREGVANTGELFF
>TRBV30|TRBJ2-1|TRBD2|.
TGTGCCTGGTCAACCGGGACTAGTGAAAACAATGAGCAGTTCTTC
CAWSTGTSENNEQFF
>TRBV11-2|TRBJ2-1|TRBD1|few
TGTGCCAGCAGCTTAAGGGGACAGGTTTACAATGAGCAGTTCTTC
CASSLRGQVYNEQFF
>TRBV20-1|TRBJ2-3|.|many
TGCAGTGCCGTTAGCGGCTATCCGAGAGATACGCAGTATTTT
CSAVSGYPRDTQYF
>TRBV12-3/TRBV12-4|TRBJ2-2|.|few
TGTGCCAGCAGTCGGGACTCTTCGAACACCGGGGAGCTGTTTTTT
CASSRDSSNTGELFF
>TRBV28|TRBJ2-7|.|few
TGTGCCAGCAGAACATCCGGGACCGGGGCTTTTGAGCAGTACTTC
CASRTSGTGAFEQYF
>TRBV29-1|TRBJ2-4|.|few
TGCAGCGTTGAAGGGGACGGTGGGTCCAAAAACATTCAGTACTTC
CSVEGDGGSKNIQYF
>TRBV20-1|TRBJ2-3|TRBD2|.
TGCAGTGCTAGCCTGGCTAGCGGGACTGCAGATACGCAGTATTTT
CSASLASGTADTQYF
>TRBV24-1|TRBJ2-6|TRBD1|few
TGTGCCACCAGTGACCCCCCGGACAGGGCTGGGGCCAACGTCCTGACTTTC
CATSDPPDRAGANVLTF